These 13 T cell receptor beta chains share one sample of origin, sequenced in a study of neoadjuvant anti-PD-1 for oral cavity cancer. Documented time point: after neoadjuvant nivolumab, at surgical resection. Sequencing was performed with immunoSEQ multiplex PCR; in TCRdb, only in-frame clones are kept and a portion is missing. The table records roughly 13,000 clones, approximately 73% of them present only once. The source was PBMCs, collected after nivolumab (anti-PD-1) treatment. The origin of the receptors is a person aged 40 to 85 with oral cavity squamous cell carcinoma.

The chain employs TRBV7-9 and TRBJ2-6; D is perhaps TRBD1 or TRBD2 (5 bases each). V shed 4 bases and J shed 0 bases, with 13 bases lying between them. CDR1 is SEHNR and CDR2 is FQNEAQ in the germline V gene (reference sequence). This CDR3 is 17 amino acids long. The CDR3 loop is CASSSGQTSSGANVLTF. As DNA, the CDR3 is TGTGCCAGCAGCTCCGGACAAACTAGCTCTGGGGCCAACGTCCTGACTTTC.

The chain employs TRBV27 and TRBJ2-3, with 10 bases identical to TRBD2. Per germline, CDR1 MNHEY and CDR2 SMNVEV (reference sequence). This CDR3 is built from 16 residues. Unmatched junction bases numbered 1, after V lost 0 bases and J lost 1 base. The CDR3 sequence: CASSLSGTSGTDTQYF. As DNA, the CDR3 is TGTGCCAGCAGTTTATCTGGGACTAGCGGCACAGATACGCAGTATTTT.

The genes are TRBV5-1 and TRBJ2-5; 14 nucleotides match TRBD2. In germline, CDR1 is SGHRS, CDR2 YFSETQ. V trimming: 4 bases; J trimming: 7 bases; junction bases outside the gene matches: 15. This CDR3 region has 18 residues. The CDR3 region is CASSIGIGTSGSGGTQYF. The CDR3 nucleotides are TGCGCCAGCAGCATAGGAATCGGGACTAGCGGGAGCGGGGGGACCCAGTACTTC.

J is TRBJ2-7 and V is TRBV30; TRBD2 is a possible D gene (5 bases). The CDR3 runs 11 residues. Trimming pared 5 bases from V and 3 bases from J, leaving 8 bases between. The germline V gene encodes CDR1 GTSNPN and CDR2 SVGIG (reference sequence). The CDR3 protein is CAWSRDYEQYF. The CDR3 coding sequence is TGTGCCTGGTCCCGGGACTACGAGCAGTACTTC.

The CDR3 DNA reads as TGTGCCAGCAGTTCGGCAGGGGGGTGGTACGAGCAGTACTTC. Encoded protein: CASSSAGGWYEQYF. The chain links TRBV27 to TRBJ2-7; D perhaps matches TRBD1 (7 bases). The CDR3 covers 14 residues. The V end was cut by 4 bases, the J end by 4 bases, with 14 bases between. The germline gives CDR1 MNHEY, CDR2 SMNVEV (reference sequence).

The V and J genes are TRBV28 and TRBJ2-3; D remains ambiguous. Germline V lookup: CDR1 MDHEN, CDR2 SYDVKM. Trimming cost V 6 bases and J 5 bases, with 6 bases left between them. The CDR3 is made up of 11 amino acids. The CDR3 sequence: CASSEEDTQYF. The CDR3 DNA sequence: TGTGCCAGCAGCGAGGAAGATACGCAGTATTTT.

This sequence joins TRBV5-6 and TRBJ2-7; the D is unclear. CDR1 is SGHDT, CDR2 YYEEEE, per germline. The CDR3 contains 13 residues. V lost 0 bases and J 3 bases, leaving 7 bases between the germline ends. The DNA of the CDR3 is TGTGCCAGCAGCTTGGGCAGATTCTACGAGCAGTACTTC. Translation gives CASSLGRFYEQYF.

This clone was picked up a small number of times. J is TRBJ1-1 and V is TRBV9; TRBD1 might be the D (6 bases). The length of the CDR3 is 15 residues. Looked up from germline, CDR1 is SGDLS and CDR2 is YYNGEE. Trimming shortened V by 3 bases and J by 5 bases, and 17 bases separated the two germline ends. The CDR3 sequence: CASSELQGEATEAFF. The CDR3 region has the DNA TGTGCCAGCAGCGAATTACAGGGCGAGGCGACTGAAGCTTTCTTT.

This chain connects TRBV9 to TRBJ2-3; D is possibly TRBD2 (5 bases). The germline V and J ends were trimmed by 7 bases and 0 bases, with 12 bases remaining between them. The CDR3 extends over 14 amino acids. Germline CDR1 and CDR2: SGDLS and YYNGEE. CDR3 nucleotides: TGTGCCAGCGGGCGGGCGGACAGCACAGATACGCAGTATTTT. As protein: CASGRADSTDTQYF.

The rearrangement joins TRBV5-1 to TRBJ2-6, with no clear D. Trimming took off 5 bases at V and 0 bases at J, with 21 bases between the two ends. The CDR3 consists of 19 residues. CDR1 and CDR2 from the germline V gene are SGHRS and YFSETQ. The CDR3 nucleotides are TGCGCCAGCAGGGGCAGGACCCCATACATTGCCTCTGGGGCCAACGTCCTGACTTTC. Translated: CASRGRTPYIASGANVLTF.

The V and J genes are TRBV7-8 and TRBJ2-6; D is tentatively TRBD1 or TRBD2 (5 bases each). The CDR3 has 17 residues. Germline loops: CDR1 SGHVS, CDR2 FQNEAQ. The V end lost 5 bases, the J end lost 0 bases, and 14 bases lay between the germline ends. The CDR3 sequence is CASSRLGRTSGANVLTF. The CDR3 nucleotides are TGTGCCAGCAGCAGATTGGGACGGACCTCTGGGGCCAACGTCCTGACTTTC.

The CDR3 sequence is CASTRDGIYEQYF. In DNA, the CDR3 is TGTGCCAGCACTCGGGACGGAATCTACGAGCAGTACTTC. The chain couples TRBV6-1 to TRBJ2-7; D is perhaps TRBD1 or TRBD2 (5 bases each). This CDR3 spans 13 amino acids. Trimming took off 7 bases at V and 3 bases at J, with 13 bases between the two ends. Germline CDR1 is MNHNS and CDR2 is SASEGT.

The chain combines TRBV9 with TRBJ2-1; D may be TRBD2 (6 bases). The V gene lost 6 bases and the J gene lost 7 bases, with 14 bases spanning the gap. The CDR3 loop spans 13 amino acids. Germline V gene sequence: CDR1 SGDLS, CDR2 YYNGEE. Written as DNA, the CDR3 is TGTGCCAGCAACCCTCGGGGGAGAAATGAGCAGTTCTTC. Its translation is CASNPRGRNEQFF.